These T cell receptor beta chains were read from a single sample in a study of blood T cells in healthy people across ages. TCRdb used MiXCR to reprocess the 5' RACE reads, holding one entry per CDR3 protein. The table records around 990,000 distinct CDR3 sequences, around two fifths of them present only once. Input material: blood. These receptors originate from a young man in good health. Both conserved end residues are part of each CDR3. A D gene is named only where the DNA matches it firmly. Rows give clone size only sometimes, using once, few, many, or a class for an expanded clone.

d_gene | j_gene | abundance | v_gene | CDR3nt | CDR3aa
- | TRBJ2-1 | few | TRBV5-1 | TGCGCCAGCAGCATGTCTACCTCCTACAATGAGCAGTTCTTC | CASSMSTSYNEQFF
- | TRBJ1-2 | few | TRBV7-6 | TGTGCCAGCAGCCTCTTGGGGGCCCGGGATGGCTACACCTTC | CASSLLGARDGYTF
- | TRBJ1-2 | - | TRBV20-1 | TGCAGTGCTGACTTTTCCGGACGGGATTACTATGGCTACACCTTC | CSADFSGRDYYGYTF
- | TRBJ1-6 | - | TRBV4-1 | TGCGCCAGCAGCCAAGAGTTCGGGACAAATTCACCCCTCCACTTT | CASSQEFGTNSPLHF
TRBD1 | TRBJ2-1 | few | TRBV5-1 | TGCGCCAGCAGCGGCGGGACAGGTACTGTTAAGCAGTTCTTC | CASSGGTGTVKQFF
- | TRBJ2-7 | - | TRBV9 | TGTGCCAGCAGCGTAGGACCTTCCCCCTACGAGCAGTACTTC | CASSVGPSPYEQYF
- | TRBJ2-7 | few | TRBV4-1 | TGCGCCAGCAGCCGGTCGGGGAACAATGAGCAGTACTTC | CASSRSGNNEQYF
- | TRBJ1-1 | few | TRBV29-1 | TGCAGCGCCTCAAGAGGAACGGATGAAGCTTTCTTT | CSASRGTDEAFF
- | TRBJ1-6 | few | TRBV7-9 | TGTGCCAGCAGCTTAGTTACCCCCAATTCACCCCTCCACTTT | CASSLVTPNSPLHF
TRBD1 | TRBJ2-7 | - | TRBV29-1 | TGCAGCGTTCGACAGGGGGCTGACGAGCAGTACTTC | CSVRQGADEQYF
- | TRBJ2-5 | - | TRBV5-6 | TGTGCCAGCAGCTTGGGCCAGGGTGGTCTCGAGACCCAGTACTTC | CASSLGQGGLETQYF
- | TRBJ1-1 | many | TRBV7-3 | TGTGCCAGCAAGGCAGGGTTGGGCACTGAAGCTTTCTTT | CASKAGLGTEAFF
TRBD2 | TRBJ2-3 | - | TRBV7-2 | TGTGCCAGCAGCACAAGCGGGGGGTGGGATACGCAGTATTTT | CASSTSGGWDTQYF
TRBD1 | TRBJ2-1 | few | TRBV4-1 | TGCGCCAGCAGCCAAGGAGTCGGCAGGGGGACATACAATGAGCAGTTCTTC | CASSQGVGRGTYNEQFF
TRBD1 | TRBJ2-7 | - | TRBV9 | TGTGCCAGCAGCCCCACGACAGGGGCCGAGCAGTACTTC | CASSPTTGAEQYF
- | TRBJ2-7 | - | TRBV20-1 | TGCAGTGCTAGAGAAGCGGGACAAAACAATGAGCAGTACTTC | CSAREAGQNNEQYF
- | TRBJ1-2 | - | TRBV20-1 | TGCAGTGCTAGAGAAAGAGGGGGTTGGGGCTATGGCTACACCTTC | CSARERGGWGYGYTF
TRBD1 | TRBJ1-1 | few | TRBV6-1 | TGTGCCAGCAGTGAAGCGCTGACAGGGACGTTCACTGAAGCTTTCTTT | CASSEALTGTFTEAFF
- | TRBJ1-1 | once | TRBV6-6 | TGTGCCAGCAGATTGTCGAACACTGGAGCTTTCTTT | CASRLSNTGAFF
- | TRBJ1-1 | - | TRBV12-3/TRBV12-4 | TGTGCCAGCAGTTTTGTGGACACTGAAGCTTTCTTT | CASSFVDTEAFF
TRBD2 | TRBJ2-1 | few | TRBV11-2 | TGTGCCAGCAGCTTACTCAGGGAGGGCAATGAGCAGTTCTTC | CASSLLREGNEQFF
TRBD1 | TRBJ1-2 | few | TRBV6-2/TRBV6-3 | TGTGCCAGCACCAAGACAGGGAACTATGGCTACACCTTC | CASTKTGNYGYTF
TRBD1 | TRBJ1-4 | - | TRBV12-3/TRBV12-4 | TGTGCCAGCAGCACCCCAACAGGGGGACTCGAAAAACTGTTTTTT | CASSTPTGGLEKLFF